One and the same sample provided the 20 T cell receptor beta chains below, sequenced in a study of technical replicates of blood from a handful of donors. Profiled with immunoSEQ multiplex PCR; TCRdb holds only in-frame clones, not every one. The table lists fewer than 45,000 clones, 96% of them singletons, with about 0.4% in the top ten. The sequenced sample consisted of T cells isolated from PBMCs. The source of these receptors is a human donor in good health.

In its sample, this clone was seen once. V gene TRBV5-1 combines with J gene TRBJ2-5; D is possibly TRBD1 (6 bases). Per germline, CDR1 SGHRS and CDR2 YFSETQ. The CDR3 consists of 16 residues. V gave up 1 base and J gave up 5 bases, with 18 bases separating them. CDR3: CASSLSTGRRWETQYF. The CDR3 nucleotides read TGCGCCAGCAGCTTGTCCACAGGGAGAAGATGGGAGACCCAGTACTTC.

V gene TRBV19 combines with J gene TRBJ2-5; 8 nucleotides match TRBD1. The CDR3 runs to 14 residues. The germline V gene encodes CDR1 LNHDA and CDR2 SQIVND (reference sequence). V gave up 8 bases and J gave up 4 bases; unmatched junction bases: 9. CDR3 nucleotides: TGTGCCAGTGGCACGTCAGGGGGCAGAGAGACCCAGTACTTC. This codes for CASGTSGGRETQYF. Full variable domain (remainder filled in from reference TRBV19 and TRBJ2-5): DGGITQSPKYLFRKEGQNVTLSCEQNLNHDAMYWYRQDPGQGLRLIYYSQIVNDFQKGDIAEGYSVSREKKESFPLTVTSAQKNPTAFYLCASGTSGGRETQYFGPGTRLLVL.

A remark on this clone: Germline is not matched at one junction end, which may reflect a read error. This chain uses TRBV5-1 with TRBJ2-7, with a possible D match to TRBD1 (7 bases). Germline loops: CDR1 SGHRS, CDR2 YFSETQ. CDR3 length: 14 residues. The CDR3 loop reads CASSLEGQRYEQYF. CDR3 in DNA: TGCGCCAGTAGCTTGGAGGGACAGAGATACGAGCAGTACTTC. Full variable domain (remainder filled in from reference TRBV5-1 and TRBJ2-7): KAGVTQTPRYLIKTRGQQVTLSCSPISGHRSVSWYQQTPGQGLQFLFEYFSETQRNKGNFPGRFSGRQFSNSRSEMNVSTLELGDSALYLCASSLEGQRYEQYFGPGTRLTVT.

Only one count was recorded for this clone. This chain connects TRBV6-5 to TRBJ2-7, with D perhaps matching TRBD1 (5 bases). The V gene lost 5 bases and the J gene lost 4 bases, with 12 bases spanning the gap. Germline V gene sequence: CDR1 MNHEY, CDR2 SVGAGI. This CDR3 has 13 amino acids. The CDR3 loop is CASSPQTAYEQYF. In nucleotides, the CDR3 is TGTGCCAGCAGTCCTCAGACAGCTTACGAGCAGTACTTC.

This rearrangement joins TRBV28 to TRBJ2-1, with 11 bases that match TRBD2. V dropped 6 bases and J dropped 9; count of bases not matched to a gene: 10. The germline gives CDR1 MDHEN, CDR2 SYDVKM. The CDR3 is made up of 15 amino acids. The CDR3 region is CASRYSGRVSSEQFF. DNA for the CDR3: TGTGCCAGCAGGTATAGCGGGAGGGTTTCTAGTGAGCAGTTCTTC.

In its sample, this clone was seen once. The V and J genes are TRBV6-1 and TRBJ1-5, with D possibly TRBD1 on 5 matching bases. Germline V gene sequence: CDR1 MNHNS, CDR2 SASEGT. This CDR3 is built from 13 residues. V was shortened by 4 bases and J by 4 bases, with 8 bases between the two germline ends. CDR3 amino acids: CASSGQRNQPQHF. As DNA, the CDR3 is TGTGCCAGCAGTGGACAGAGAAATCAGCCCCAGCATTTT.

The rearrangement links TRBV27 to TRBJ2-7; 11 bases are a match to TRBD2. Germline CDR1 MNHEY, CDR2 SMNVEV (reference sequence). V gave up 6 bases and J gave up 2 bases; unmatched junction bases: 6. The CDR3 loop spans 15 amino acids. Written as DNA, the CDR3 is TGTGCCAGCAGCCTGAAACTAGCGGGGGCCTACGAGCAGTACTTC. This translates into CASSLKLAGAYEQYF.

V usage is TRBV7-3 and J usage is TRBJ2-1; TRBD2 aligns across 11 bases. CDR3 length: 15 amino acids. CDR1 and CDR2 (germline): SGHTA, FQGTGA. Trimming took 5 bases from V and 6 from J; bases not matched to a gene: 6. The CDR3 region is CASSGTSGSINEQFF. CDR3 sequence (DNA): TGTGCCAGCAGCGGAACTAGCGGGAGTATCAATGAGCAGTTCTTC.

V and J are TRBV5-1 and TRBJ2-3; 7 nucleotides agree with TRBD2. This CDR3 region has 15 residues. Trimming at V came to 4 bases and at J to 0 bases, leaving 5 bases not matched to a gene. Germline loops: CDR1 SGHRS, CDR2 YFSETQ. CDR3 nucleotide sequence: TGCGCCAGCAGCGGGACGACTAGCAGCACAGATACGCAGTATTTT. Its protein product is CASSGTTSSTDTQYF.

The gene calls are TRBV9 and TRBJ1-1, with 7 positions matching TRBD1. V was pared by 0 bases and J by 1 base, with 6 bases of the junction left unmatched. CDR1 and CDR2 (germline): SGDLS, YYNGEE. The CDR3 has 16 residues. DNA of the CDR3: TGTGCCAGCAGCGTAGGAACAGGGGTAGGGAACACTGAAGCTTTCTTT. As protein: CASSVGTGVGNTEAFF.

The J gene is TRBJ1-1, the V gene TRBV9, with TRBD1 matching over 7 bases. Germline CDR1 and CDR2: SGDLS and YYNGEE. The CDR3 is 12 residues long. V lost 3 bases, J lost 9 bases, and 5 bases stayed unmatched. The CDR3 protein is CASSAVQGKAFF. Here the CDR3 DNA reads TGTGCCAGCAGCGCCGTACAGGGGAAAGCTTTCTTT.

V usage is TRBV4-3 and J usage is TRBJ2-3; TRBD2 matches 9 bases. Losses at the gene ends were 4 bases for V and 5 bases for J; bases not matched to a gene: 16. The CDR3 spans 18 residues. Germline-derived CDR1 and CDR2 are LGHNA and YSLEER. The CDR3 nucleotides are TGCGCCAGCAGCCCCCTCTTTCTTGCGGGAGGGCCGAAAGATACGCAGTATTTT. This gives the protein CASSPLFLAGGPKDTQYF.

The CDR3 bases are TGTGCCAGTAGTCCGACAGCTAACTATGGCTACACCTTC. Translated, it gives CASSPTANYGYTF. The chain has TRBV19 and TRBJ1-2; D perhaps matches TRBD1 (5 bases). Germline lookup yields CDR1 LNHDA and CDR2 SQIVND (reference sequence). The CDR3 is 13 residues long. Trimming cost V 5 bases and J 0 bases, with 7 bases left between them.

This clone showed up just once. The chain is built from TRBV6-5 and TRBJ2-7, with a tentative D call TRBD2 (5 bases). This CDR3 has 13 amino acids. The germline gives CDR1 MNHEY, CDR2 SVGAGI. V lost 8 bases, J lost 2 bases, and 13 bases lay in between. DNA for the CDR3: TGTGCCAGCCACAAGGAGGCCACCTACGAGCAGTACTTC. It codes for CASHKEATYEQYF.

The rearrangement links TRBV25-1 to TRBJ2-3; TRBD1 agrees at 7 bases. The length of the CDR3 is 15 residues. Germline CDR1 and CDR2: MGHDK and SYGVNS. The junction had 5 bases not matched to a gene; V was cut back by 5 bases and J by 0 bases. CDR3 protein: CASSLRQGSTDTQYF. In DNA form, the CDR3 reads TGTGCCAGCAGTCTGAGACAGGGCAGCACAGATACGCAGTATTTT.

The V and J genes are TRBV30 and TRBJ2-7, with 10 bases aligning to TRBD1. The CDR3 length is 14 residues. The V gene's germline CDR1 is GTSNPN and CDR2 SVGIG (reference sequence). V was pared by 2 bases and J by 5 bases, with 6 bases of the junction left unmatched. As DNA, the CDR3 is TGTGCCTGGAGTAGGACAGGGGGTATCAACGAGCAGTACTTC. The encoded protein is CAWSRTGGINEQYF.

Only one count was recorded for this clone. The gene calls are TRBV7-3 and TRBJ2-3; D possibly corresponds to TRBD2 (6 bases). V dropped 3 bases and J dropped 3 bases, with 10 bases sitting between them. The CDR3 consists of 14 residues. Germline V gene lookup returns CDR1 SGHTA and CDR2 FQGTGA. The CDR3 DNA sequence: TGTGCCAGCAGCTTTTCAGGGAGGACAGATACGCAGTATTTT. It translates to CASSFSGRTDTQYF.

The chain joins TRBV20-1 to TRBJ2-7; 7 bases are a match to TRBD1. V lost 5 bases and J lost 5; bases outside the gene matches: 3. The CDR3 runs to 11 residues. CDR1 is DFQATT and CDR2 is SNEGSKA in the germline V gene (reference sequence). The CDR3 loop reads CSADRDDEQYF. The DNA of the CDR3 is TGCAGTGCTGACAGGGACGACGAGCAGTACTTC.

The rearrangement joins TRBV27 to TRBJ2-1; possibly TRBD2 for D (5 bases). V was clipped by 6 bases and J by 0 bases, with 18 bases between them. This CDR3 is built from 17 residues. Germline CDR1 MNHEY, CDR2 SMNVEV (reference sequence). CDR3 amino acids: CASSPRNGLSSYNEQFF. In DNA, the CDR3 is TGTGCCAGCAGCCCTAGGAACGGACTCTCCTCCTACAATGAGCAGTTCTTC.

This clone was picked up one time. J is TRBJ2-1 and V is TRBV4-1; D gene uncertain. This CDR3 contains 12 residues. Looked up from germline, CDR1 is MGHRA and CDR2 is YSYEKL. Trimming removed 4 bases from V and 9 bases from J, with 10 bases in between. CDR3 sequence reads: CASSLRGGEQFF. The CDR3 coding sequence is TGCGCCAGCAGCCTTAGAGGCGGTGAGCAGTTCTTC.